This T cell receptor beta chain was captured by sequencing in a study of cytomegalovirus exposure and HLA in healthy donors. Across the whole study: Around 200 million T cells yielded 90 million to 130 million unique TCR beta sequences, as an earlier analysis found. The study's findings and limits: HLA restriction was apparent for most CMV-associated TCR beta chains in a later analysis. A few CMV-associated chains proved CMV antigen-specific in vitro.

Details on this clone: Its antigen is not identified.

The PCR was carried out with 60 Vbeta primers and 13 Jbeta primers. Produced via immunoSEQ multiplex PCR; TCRdb's table is partial and in-frame only. The top ten clones hold over 2.5% of a sample with about 130,000 clones, roughly three quarters of them seen once. Germline trimming cut 0 bases from V and 8 bases from J; bases unmatched to any gene: 6. The CDR3 is made up of 15 amino acids. In germline, CDR1 is MRHNA, CDR2 SNTAGT. While unrecorded immune exposures were likely, the donors were nominally healthy when sampled. The source is a man aged 35 to 55 in good health and CMV-seronegative. Sequenced sample: PBMCs. The chain couples TRBV6-4 to TRBJ2-2, with 7 positions matching TRBD2. The CDR3 nucleotides are TGTGCCAGCAGTGACTCGAAGGGACTATCAGGGGAGCTGTTTTTT. It specifies CASSDSKGLSGELFF.